This TCR beta chain is drawn from a study of T cells after yellow fever vaccination. This clonotype came up many times. Its target is not known. General study findings and limits: From the bulk population, abundant clonotypes could contaminate and appear within FACS-sorted repertoires.

Template switching with 5'RACE generated the TCR cDNA and added a universal primer site and UMIs. TCRdb recomputed calls from the 5' RACE reads with MiXCR, one row per CDR3 protein. The table records just under 600,000 distinct CDR3 sequences, roughly 14% of them present only once. CDR3 length: 16 amino acids. J gave up 2 bases and V 7 bases, and 11 bases lay outside the gene matches. Germline V gene sequence: CDR1 MRHNA, CDR2 SNTAGT. Sequencing was performed on PBMCs, taken on the day of the yellow fever booster vaccination. J is TRBJ2-1 and V is TRBV6-4; 7 bases line up with TRBD1. The source is a man in his thirties or forties who received the YFV17D yellow fever vaccine. CDR3 bases: TGTGCCAGCAAGGTGGAAGGGGGCTCAACCTACAATGAGCAGTTCTTC. It codes for CASKVEGGSTYNEQFF.